In its sample, the clone carrying this T cell receptor beta chain was seen a few times. Its specificity is unknown. The authors built TCR beta libraries using iRepertoire HTBI primers and Arm-PCR of CDR3 regions. TCRdb itself ran the multiplex PCR reads through MiXCR, one entry per CDR3 protein. The table lists more than 300,000 distinct CDR3 sequences, less than 20% of them singletons. The data are from a study of regulatory T cells in long-lasting Graves disease. Study observations and caveats: Persistent disease samples used TRBV28, TRBJ1-2 and TRBJ2-5 preferentially.

V was pared by 4 bases and J by 4 bases, with 29 bases of the junction left unmatched. The CDR3 totals 23 residues. Germline V gene data show CDR1 as MGHRA and CDR2 as YSYEKL. Time point specified: persistent/refractory GD, antithyroid drugs over 5 years with positive TRAb. Preparation of the TCR library used RNA extracted from PBMCs. This rearrangement joins TRBV4-1 to TRBJ1-5; the match to TRBD1 covers 9 bases. The sequence was obtained from a female donor with Graves disease. Sequencing was performed on peripheral blood mononuclear cells (PBMCs), taken when the disease was refractory, from a patient treated with antithyroid drugs. The CDR3 bases are TGCGCCAGCAGCCGCACTCCGGGCTTCGGACACCGACAGGGGGATTCAACGAATCAGCCCCAGCATTTT. Translated: CASSRTPGFGHRQGDSTNQPQHF.